One sample yielded the 15 T cell receptor beta chains listed below, sequenced in a study of Tregs in tolerant kidney transplant recipients. Only in-frame clones appear in the TCRdb table, and some are missing; sequencing was by immunoSEQ multiplex PCR. This repertoire shows 35,000 to 55,000 clones, roughly 89% found once; its top ten account for 0.55% to 0.75%. The material sequenced was Tregs from blood. These TCRs come from a human donor in good health.

The V call is TRBV10-2, the J call TRBJ1-1, with D hard to call. The V gene's germline CDR1 is WSHSY and CDR2 SAAADI. CDR3 length: 15 residues. The V end lost 7 bases, the J end lost 2 bases, and 17 bases lay between the germline ends. CDR3 DNA: TGCGCCAGCAAAGGTTCAGGCCAGCTAAACACTGAAGCTTTCTTT. Translation: CASKGSGQLNTEAFF.

The V gene is TRBV6-1, the J gene TRBJ2-7, with 8 bases aligning to TRBD1. The germline V gene has CDR1 MNHNS and CDR2 SASEGT. The CDR3 sequence is 16 residues long. V shed 4 bases, J shed 5 bases, and the junction held 13 bases outside the gene matches. The CDR3: CASSALGDRLRHEQYF. For the CDR3, the DNA is TGTGCCAGCAGTGCTCTCGGGGACAGGCTAAGGCACGAGCAGTACTTC.

The chain employs TRBV9 and TRBJ2-3; D unclear. From germline, CDR1 is SGDLS and CDR2 YYNGEE. The CDR3 runs to 14 residues. The germline V and J ends were trimmed by 0 bases and 1 base, with 6 bases remaining between them. The CDR3 coding sequence is TGTGCCAGCAGCGTAGATTCAGGCACAGATACGCAGTATTTT. Its protein product is CASSVDSGTDTQYF. The entire variable domain, with the rest obtained from reference TRBV9 and TRBJ2-3, is as follows: DSGVTQTPKHLITATGQRVTLRCSPRSGDLSVYWYQQSLDQGLQFLIQYYNGEERAKGNILERFSAQQFPDLHSELNLSSLELGDSALYFCASSVDSGTDTQYFGPGTRLTVL.

The V gene is TRBV9, the J gene TRBJ2-7, with 9 bases matching TRBD1. Unmatched junction bases numbered 4, after V lost 0 bases and J lost 3 bases. The germline gives CDR1 SGDLS, CDR2 YYNGEE. The CDR3 runs to 15 residues. The CDR3 region has the DNA TGTGCCAGCAGCGTAGGGGACAGGGTCTTCTACGAGCAGTACTTC. Its translation: CASSVGDRVFYEQYF. The variable domain in full, completed from reference TRBV9 and TRBJ2-7, reads DSGVTQTPKHLITATGQRVTLRCSPRSGDLSVYWYQQSLDQGLQFLIQYYNGEERAKGNILERFSAQQFPDLHSELNLSSLELGDSALYFCASSVGDRVFYEQYFGPGTRLTVT.

The genes are TRBV10-3 and TRBJ2-7; 10 bases align to TRBD1. This CDR3 contains 13 residues. Germline CDR1 and CDR2: ENHRY and SYGVKD. The V and J ends lost 7 bases and 5 bases, in that order; junction bases with no gene match: 5. The CDR3 reads CAITGQGRDEQYF. CDR3 sequence (DNA): TGTGCCATCACGGGACAGGGGAGAGACGAGCAGTACTTC.

This chain joins TRBV29-1 and TRBJ1-1; D may be TRBD1 (6 bases). V was shortened by 6 bases and J by 3 bases, with 20 bases between the two germline ends. The CDR3 is made up of 15 amino acids. From germline, CDR1 is SQVTM and CDR2 ANQGSEA. The CDR3: CSVPTRGRVDTEAFF. CDR3 in DNA: TGCAGCGTCCCGACCCGGGGGCGGGTTGACACTGAAGCTTTCTTT.

The chain recombines TRBV11-2 with TRBJ2-2, with a tentative D call TRBD2 (5 bases). This CDR3 is 15 amino acids long. CDR1 is SGHAT and CDR2 is FQNNGV in the germline V gene. V lost 6 bases and J 3 bases, leaving 14 bases between the germline ends. This CDR3 is CASSYIGLYTGELFF. The CDR3 nucleotides read TGTGCCAGCAGTTACATAGGACTCTACACCGGGGAGCTGTTTTTT.

V gene TRBV7-9 combines with J gene TRBJ2-5; D remains ambiguous. CDR1 is SEHNR and CDR2 is FQNEAQ in the germline V gene (reference sequence). V was clipped by 3 bases and J by 0 bases, with 8 bases between them. The CDR3 contains 14 residues. In nucleotides, the CDR3 is TGTGCCAGCAGCTTCTCTTCCAACCAAGAGACCCAGTACTTC. Protein sequence: CASSFSSNQETQYF.

The V call is TRBV6-4, the J call TRBJ2-1; 10 bases fit TRBD2. J was trimmed by 2 bases and V by 4 bases; bases with no gene match: 2. Germline values: CDR1 MRHNA, CDR2 SNTAGT. The CDR3 consists of 15 residues. This CDR3 is CASSGLAGPYNEQFF. CDR3 DNA sequence: TGTGCCAGCAGTGGACTAGCGGGCCCCTACAATGAGCAGTTCTTC.

J is TRBJ2-2 and V is TRBV5-6; possibly TRBD1 or TRBD2 for D (5 bases each). Between the trimmed V and J ends, which lost 4 bases and 3 bases, there was a span of 16 bases. Germline V gives CDR1 SGHDT, CDR2 YYEEEE. The CDR3 runs to 16 residues. In DNA, the CDR3 is TGTGCCAGCAGCACCCCATTGGGGCGGGACACCGGGGAGCTGTTTTTT. It encodes CASSTPLGRDTGELFF.

V is TRBV5-1 and J is TRBJ1-2; D is possibly TRBD1 (5 bases). V dropped 4 bases and J dropped 3 bases, with 19 bases sitting between them. Germline loops: CDR1 SGHRS, CDR2 YFSETQ. CDR3 length: 16 amino acids. Here the CDR3 reads CASSLGGGYPDYGYTF. DNA for the CDR3: TGCGCCAGCAGCCTGGGGGGGGGTTACCCCGACTATGGCTACACCTTC.

A single count supports this clone. V and J are TRBV19 and TRBJ2-1, with D unclear. There are 15 residues in the CDR3. The V and J ends lost 6 bases and 2 bases respectively, with 14 bases between them. Germline-derived CDR1 and CDR2 are LNHDA and SQIVND (reference sequence). This CDR3 is CASRPGNTAYNEQFF. In nucleotides, the CDR3 is TGTGCCAGTAGGCCCGGCAACACCGCCTACAATGAGCAGTTCTTC.

The rearrangement links TRBV2 to TRBJ2-5, with a weak D call TRBD2 (6 bases). Gene TRBJ2-7 matches the end of the DNA better, so the J call may be wrong. CDR1 is SNHLY and CDR2 is FYNNEI in the germline V gene. The CDR3 length is 14 residues. In DNA, the CDR3 is TGTGCCAGCAGAAGGGGACGGACTAACTACGAGCAGTACTTC. Protein: CASRRGRTNYEQYF.

V and J are TRBV28 and TRBJ2-1; D not resolved. The CDR3 has 12 amino acids. Germline V CDR1 and CDR2: MDHEN, SYDVKM. V was trimmed by 5 bases and J by 5 bases, leaving 7 bases between them. CDR3 region: CASSIRNNEQFF. For the CDR3, the DNA is TGTGCCAGCAGTATCAGAAACAATGAGCAGTTCTTC.

DNA of the CDR3: TGTGCCAGCAGCTCAAGCGGGGTCTACACCGGGGAGCTGTTTTTT. It is translated as CASSSSGVYTGELFF. The chain couples TRBV14 to TRBJ2-2; 7 positions match TRBD2. The J segment lost 3 bases and the V segment lost 5 bases, leaving 6 bases of the junction unmatched. Germline values: CDR1 SGHDN, CDR2 FVKESK. This CDR3 is built from 15 residues. Full variable domain (missing parts from reference TRBV14 and TRBJ2-2): EAGVTQFPSHSVIEKGQTVTLRCDPISGHDNLYWYRRVMGKEIKFLLHFVKESKQDESGMPNNRFLAERTGGTYSTLKVQPAELEDSGVYFCASSSSGVYTGELFFGEGSRLTVL.